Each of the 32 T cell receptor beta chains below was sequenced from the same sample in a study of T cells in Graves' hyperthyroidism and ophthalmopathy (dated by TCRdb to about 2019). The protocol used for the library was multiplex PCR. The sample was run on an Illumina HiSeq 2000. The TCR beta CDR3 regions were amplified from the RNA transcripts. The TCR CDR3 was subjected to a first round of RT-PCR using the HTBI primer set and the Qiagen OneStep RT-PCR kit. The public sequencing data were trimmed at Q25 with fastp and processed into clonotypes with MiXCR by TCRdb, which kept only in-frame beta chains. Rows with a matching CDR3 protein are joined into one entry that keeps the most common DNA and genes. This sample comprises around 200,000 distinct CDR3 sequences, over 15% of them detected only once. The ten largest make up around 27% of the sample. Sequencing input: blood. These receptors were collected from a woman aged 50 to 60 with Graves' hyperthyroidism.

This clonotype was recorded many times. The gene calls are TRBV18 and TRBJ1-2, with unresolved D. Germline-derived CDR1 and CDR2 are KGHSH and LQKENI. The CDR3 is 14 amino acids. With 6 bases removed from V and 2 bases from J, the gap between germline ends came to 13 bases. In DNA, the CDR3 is TGTGCCAGCTCCGACTCGACGATGAACTATGGCTACACCTTC. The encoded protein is CASSDSTMNYGYTF.

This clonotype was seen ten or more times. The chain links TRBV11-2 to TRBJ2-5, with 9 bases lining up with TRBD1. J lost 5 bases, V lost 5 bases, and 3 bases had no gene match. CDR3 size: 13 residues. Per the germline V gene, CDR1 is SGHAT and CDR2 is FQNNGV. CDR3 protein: CASSPDRGETQYF. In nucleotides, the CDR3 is TGTGCCAGCAGCCCTGACAGGGGGGAGACCCAGTACTTC.

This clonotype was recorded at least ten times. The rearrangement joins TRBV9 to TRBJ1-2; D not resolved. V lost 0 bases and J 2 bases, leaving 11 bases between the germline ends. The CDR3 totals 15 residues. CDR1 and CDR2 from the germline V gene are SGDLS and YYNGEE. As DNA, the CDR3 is TGTGCCAGCAGCGTAGGCCTCCCTGGCAACTATGGCTACACCTTC. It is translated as CASSVGLPGNYGYTF.

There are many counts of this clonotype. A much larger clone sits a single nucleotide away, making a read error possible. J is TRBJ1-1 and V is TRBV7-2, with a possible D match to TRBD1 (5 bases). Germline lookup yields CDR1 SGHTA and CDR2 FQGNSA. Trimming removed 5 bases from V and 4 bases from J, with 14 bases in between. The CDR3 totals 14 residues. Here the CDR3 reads CASSETVWATEAFF. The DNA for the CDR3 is TGTGCCAGCAGCGAGACAGTCTGGGCCACTGAAGCTTTCTTT.

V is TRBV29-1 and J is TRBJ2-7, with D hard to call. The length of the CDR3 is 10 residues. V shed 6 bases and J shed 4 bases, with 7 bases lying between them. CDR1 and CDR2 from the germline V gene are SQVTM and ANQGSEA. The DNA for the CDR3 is TGCAGCGTATTCAATTACGAGCAGTACTTC. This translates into CSVFNYEQYF.

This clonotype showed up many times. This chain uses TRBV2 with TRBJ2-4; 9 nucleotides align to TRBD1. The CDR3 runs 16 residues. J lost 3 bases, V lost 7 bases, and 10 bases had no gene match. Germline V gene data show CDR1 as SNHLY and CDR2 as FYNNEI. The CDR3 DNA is TGTGCCAGCACCATAAACAGGGGGCGAAGCAAAAACATTCAGTACTTC. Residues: CASTINRGRSKNIQYF.

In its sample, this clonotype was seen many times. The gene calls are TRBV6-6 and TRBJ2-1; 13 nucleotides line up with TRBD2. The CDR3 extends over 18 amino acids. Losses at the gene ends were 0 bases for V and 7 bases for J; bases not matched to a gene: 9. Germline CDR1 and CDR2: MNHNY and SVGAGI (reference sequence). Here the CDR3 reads CASSYSTSGGRGRNEQFF. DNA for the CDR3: TGTGCCAGCAGTTACTCGACTAGCGGGGGGCGGGGGAGGAATGAGCAGTTCTTC.

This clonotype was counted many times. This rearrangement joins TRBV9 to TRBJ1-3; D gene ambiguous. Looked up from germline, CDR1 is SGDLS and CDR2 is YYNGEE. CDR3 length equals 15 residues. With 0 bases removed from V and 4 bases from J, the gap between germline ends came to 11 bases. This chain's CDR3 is CASSVAASSGNTIYF. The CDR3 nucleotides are TGTGCCAGCAGCGTAGCGGCCAGTTCAGGAAACACCATATATTTT.

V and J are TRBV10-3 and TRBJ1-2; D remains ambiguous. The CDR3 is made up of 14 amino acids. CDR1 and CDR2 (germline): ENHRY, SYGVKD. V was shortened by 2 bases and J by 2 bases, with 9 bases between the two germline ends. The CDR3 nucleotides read TGTGCCATCAGTGAGATGGCATCAAACTATGGCTACACCTTC. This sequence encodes CAISEMASNYGYTF.

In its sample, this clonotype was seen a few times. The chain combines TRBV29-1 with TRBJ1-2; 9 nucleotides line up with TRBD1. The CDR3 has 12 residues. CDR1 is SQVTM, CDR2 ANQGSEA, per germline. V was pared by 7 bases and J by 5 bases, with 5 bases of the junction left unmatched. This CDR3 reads CSDGTGFYGYTF. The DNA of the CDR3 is TGCAGCGACGGGACAGGGTTTTATGGCTACACCTTC.

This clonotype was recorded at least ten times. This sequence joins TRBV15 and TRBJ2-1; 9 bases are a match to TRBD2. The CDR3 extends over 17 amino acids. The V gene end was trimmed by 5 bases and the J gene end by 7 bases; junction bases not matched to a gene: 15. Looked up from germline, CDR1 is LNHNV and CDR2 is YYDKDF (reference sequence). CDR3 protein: CATSSGPRGGGWNEQFF. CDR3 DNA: TGTGCCACCAGCTCAGGACCGCGGGGGGGGGGCTGGAATGAGCAGTTCTTC.

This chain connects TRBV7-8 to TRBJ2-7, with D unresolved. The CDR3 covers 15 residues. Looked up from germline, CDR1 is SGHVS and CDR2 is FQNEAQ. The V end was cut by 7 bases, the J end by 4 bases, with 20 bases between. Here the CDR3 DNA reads TGTGCCAGCACCCCAGGCAATGCCAGGATTTACGAGCAGTACTTC. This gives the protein CASTPGNARIYEQYF.

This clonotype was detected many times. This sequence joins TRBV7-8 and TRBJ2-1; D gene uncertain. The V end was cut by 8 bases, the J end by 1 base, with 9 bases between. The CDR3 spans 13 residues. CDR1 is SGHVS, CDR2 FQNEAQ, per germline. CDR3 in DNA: TGTGCCAGCTCCTCGCTTTCCTACAATGAGCAGTTCTTC. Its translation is CASSSLSYNEQFF.

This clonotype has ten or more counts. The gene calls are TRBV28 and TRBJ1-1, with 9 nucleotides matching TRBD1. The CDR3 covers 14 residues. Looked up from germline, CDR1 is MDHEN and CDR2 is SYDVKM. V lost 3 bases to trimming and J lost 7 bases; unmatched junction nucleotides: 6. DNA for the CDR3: TGTGCCAGCAGTTTCTCCGGGACAGGGAATGAAGCTTTCTTT. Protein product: CASSFSGTGNEAFF.

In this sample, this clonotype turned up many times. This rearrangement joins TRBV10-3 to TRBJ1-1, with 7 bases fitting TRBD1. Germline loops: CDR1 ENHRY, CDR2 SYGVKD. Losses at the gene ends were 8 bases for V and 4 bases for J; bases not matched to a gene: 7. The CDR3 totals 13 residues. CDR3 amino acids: CAIRTGETTEAFF. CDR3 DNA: TGTGCCATCCGTACAGGGGAGACCACTGAAGCTTTCTTT.

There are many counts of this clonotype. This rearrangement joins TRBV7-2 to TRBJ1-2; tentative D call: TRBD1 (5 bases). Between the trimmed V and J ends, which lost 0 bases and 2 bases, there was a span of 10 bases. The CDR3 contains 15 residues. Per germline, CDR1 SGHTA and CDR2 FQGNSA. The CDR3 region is CASSLAQGPNYGYTF. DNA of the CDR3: TGTGCCAGCAGCTTAGCGCAGGGCCCAAACTATGGCTACACCTTC.

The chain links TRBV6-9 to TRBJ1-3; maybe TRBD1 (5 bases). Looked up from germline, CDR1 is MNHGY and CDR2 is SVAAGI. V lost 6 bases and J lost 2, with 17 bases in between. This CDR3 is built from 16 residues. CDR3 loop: CASSYPGKGTGNTIYF. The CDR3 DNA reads TGTGCCAGCAGCTACCCCGGGAAGGGGACTGGAAACACCATATATTTT.

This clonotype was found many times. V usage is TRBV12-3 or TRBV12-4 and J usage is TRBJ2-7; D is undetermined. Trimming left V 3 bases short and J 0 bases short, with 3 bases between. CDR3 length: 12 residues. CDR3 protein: CASSFASYEQYF. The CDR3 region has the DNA TGTGCCAGCAGTTTTGCCTCCTACGAGCAGTACTTC.

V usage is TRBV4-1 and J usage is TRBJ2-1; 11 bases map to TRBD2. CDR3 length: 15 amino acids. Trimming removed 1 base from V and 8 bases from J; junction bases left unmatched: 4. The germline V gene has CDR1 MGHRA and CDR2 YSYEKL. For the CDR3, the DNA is TGCGCCAGCAGCCAAGTCGGACTAGCGGGCGATGAGCAGTTCTTC. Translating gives CASSQVGLAGDEQFF.

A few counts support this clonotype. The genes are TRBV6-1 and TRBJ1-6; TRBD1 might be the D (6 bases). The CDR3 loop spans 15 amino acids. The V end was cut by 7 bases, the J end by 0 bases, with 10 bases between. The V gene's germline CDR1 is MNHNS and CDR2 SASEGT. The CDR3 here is CASKMDSSYNSPLHF. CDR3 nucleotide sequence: TGTGCCAGCAAGATGGACAGCTCCTATAATTCACCCCTCCACTTT.

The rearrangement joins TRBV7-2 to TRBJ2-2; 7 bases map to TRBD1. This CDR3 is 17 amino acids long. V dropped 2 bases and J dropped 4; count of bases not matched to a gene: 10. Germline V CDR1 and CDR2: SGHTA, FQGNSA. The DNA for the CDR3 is TGTGCCAGCAGCTTAAGGCGCGTACAGGGGAGCACCGGGGAGCTGTTTTTT. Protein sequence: CASSLRRVQGSTGELFF.

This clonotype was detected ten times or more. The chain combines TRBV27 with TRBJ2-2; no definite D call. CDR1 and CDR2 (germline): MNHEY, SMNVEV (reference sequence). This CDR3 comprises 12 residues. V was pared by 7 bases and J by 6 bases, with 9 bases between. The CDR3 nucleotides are TGTGCCAGCAAGTATCGGGCCGGGGAGCTGTTTTTT. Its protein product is CASKYRAGELFF.

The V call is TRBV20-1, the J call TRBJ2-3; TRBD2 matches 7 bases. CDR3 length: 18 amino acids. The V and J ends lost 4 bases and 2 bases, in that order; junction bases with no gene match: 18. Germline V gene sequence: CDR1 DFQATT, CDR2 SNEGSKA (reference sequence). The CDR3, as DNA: TGCAGTGCTACGCCGAGCGGGGTGGAGTTTGGGGTCACAGATACGCAGTATTTT. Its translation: CSATPSGVEFGVTDTQYF.

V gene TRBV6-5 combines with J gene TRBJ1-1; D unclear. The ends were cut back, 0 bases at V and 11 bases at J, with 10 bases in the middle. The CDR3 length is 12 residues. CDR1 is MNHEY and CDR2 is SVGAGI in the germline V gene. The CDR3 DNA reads TGTGCCAGCAGTTACTCGTGGGCTGCGGCTTTCTTT. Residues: CASSYSWAAAFF.

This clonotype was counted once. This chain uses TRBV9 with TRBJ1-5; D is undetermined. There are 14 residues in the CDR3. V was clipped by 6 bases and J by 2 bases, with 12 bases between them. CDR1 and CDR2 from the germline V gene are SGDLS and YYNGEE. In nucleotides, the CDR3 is TGTGCCAGCATCCCGCGGCTTGGCAATCAGCCCCAGCATTTT. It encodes CASIPRLGNQPQHF.

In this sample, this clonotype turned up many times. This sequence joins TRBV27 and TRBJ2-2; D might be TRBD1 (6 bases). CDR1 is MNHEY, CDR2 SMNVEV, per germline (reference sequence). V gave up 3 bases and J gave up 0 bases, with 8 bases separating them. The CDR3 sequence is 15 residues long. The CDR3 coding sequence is TGTGCCAGCAGTTTGGGGGCCGCGAACACCGGGGAGCTGTTTTTT. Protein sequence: CASSLGAANTGELFF.

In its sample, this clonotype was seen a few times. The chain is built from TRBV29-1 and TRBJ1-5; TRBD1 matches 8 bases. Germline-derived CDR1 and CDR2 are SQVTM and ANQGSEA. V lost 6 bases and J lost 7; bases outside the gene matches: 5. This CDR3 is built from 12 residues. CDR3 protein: CSVQGAGQPQHF. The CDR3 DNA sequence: TGCAGCGTCCAGGGGGCTGGGCAGCCCCAGCATTTT.

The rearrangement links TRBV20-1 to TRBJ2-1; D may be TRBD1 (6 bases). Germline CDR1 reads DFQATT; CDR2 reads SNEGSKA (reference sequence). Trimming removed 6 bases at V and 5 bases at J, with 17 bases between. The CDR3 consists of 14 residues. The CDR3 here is CSALRQGQNNEQFF. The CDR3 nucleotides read TGCAGTGCCCTGAGGCAGGGACAAAACAATGAGCAGTTCTTC.

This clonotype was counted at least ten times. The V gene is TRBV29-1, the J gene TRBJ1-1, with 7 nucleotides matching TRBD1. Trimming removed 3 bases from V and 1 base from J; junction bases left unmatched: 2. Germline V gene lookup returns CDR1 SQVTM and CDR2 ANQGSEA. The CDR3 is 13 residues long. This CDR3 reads CSVDAGGNTEAFF. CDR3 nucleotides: TGCAGCGTTGACGCAGGGGGGAACACTGAAGCTTTCTTT.

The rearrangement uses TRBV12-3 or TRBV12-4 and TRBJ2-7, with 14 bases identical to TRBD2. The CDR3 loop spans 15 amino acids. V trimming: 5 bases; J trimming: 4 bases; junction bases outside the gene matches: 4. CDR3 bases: TGTGCCAGCAGTCCGACTAGCGGGGGGGCGTACGAGCAGTACTTC. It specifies CASSPTSGGAYEQYF.

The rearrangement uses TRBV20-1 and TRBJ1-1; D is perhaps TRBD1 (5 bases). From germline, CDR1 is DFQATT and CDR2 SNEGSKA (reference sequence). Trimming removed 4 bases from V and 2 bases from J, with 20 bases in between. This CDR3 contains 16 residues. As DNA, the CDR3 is TGCAGTGCTATGTCCCTAGGGTTCGGGGCCAACACTGAAGCTTTCTTT. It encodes CSAMSLGFGANTEAFF.

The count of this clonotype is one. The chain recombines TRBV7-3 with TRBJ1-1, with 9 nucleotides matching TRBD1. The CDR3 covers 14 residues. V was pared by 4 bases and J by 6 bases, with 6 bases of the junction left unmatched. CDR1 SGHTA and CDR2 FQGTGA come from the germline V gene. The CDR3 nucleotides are TGTGCCAGCAGCTCCCCGACAGGGGGGTCTGAAGCTTTCTTT. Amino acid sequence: CASSSPTGGSEAFF.